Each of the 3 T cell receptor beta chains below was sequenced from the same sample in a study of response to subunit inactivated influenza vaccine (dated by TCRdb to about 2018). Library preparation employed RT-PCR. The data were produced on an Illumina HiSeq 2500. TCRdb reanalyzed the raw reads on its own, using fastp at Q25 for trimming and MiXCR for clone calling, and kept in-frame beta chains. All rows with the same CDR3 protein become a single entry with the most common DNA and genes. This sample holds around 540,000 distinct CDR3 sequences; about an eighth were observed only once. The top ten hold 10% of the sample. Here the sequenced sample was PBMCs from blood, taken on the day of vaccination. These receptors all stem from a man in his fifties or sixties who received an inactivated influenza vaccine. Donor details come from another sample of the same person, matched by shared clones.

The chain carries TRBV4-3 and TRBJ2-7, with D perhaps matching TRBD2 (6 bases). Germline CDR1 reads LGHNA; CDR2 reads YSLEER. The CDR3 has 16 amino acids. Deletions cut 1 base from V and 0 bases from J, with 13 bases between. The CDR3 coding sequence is TGCGCCAGCAGCCAAGCACTAGCCCAGAGCTCCTACGAGCAGTACTTC. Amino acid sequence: CASSQALAQSSYEQYF.

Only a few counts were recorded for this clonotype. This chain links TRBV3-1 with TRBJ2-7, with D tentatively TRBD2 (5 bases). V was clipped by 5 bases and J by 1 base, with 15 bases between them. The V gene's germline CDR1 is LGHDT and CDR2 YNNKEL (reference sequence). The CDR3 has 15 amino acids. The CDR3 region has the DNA TGTGCCAGCAGCTCCCTTTCTGGACTTTCCTACGAGCAGTACTTC. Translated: CASSSLSGLSYEQYF.

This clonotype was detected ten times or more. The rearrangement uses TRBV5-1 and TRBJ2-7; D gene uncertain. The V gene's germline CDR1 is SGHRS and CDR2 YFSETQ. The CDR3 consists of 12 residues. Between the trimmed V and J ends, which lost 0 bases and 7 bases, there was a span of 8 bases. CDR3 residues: CASSLEIGEQYF. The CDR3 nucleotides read TGCGCCAGCAGCTTGGAAATAGGGGAGCAGTACTTC. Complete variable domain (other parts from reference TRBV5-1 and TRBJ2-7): KAGVTQTPRYLIKTRGQQVTLSCSPISGHRSVSWYQQTPGQGLQFLFEYFSETQRNKGNFPGRFSGRQFSNSRSEMNVSTLELGDSALYLCASSLEIGEQYFGPGTRLTVT.